This record looks at one T cell receptor (beta chain) sequence and its context. This sample was included in a study of blood T cell repertoires in COVID-19. Germline CDR1 SGDLS, CDR2 YYNGEE. The V and J ends lost 3 bases and 4 bases, in that order; junction bases with no gene match: 14. The CDR3 spans 18 residues. Using immunoSEQ multiplex PCR, the repertoire was profiled, and TCRdb retains in-frame clones only, with some absent. The table has roughly 160,000 clones, approximately 79% seen once. This rearrangement joins TRBV9 to TRBJ2-1; 9 bases align to TRBD2. Sequencing used peripheral blood. The receptor was derived from a woman of 80 years or more with acute or convalescent COVID-19. CDR3 nucleotide sequence: TGTGCCAGCAGCGACCCGGGACTCCGGACTAGCGATTACAATGAGCAGTTCTTC. It codes for CASSDPGLRTSDYNEQFF. Complete variable domain (other parts from reference TRBV9 and TRBJ2-1): DSGVTQTPKHLITATGQRVTLRCSPRSGDLSVYWYQQSLDQGLQFLIQYYNGEERAKGNILERFSAQQFPDLHSELNLSSLELGDSALYFCASSDPGLRTSDYNEQFFGPGTRLTVL.